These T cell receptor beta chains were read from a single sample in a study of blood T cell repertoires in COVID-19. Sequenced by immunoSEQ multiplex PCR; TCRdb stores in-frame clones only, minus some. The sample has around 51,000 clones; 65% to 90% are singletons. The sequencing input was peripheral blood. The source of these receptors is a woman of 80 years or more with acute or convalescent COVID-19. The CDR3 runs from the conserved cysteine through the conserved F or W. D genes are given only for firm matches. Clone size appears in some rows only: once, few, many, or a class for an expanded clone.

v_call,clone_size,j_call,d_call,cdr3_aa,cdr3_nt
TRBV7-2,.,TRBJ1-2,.,CASSLEAGKGGYTF,TGTGCCAGCAGCTTAGAGGCAGGGAAGGGCGGCTACACCTTC
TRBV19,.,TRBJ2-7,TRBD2,CASSTEWTRSSYEQYF,TGTGCCAGTAGTACAGAATGGACTAGGAGCTCCTACGAGCAGTACTTC
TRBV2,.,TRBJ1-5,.,CASSPLGGYSNQPQHF,TGTGCCAGCAGCCCCCTGGGAGGTTATAGCAATCAGCCCCAGCATTTT
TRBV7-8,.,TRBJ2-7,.,CASSLTGSSRTYEQYF,TGTGCCAGCAGCTTAACAGGGAGTAGCAGAACCTACGAGCAGTACTTC
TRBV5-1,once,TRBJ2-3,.,CASSLASSTDTQYF,TGCGCCAGCAGCTTGGCCTCTAGCACAGATACGCAGTATTTT
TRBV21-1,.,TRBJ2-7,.,CASIASGRHEQYF,TGTGCCAGCATAGCGTCGGGTCGGCACGAGCAGTACTTC
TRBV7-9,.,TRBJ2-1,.,CASSPRLGYNEQFF,TGTGCCAGCAGCCCCCGACTAGGGTACAATGAGCAGTTCTTC
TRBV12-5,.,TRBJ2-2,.,CASGSSRAGELFF,TGTGCTAGTGGCTCCTCCCGGGCCGGGGAGCTGTTTTTT
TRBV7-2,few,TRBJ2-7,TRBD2,CASSLEGSGGASEQYF,TGTGCCAGCAGCTTAGAAGGTAGCGGGGGGGCGTCCGAGCAGTACTTC
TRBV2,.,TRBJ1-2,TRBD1,CASSDPGGPTGGYTF,TGTGCCAGCAGTGACCCAGGGGGCCCAACAGGTGGCTACACCTTC
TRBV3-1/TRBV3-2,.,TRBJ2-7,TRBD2,CASSSFGSGGAREQYF,TGTGCCAGCAGCTCCTTTGGGAGCGGGGGGGCCAGGGAGCAGTACTTC
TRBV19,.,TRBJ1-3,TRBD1,CASSFGGGGPGNTIYF,TGTGCCAGTAGCTTTGGCGGAGGGGGCCCTGGAAACACCATATATTTT
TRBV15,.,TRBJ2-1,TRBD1,CATSREGQGIGNEQFF,TGTGCCACCAGCAGGGAGGGACAGGGGATAGGCAATGAGCAGTTCTTC
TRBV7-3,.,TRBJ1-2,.,CASSPRAGTSFYGYTF,TGTGCCAGCAGCCCCAGGGCGGGAACCTCCTTCTATGGCTACACCTTC
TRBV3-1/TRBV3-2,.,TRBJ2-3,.,CASTWASSADTQYF,TGTGCCAGCACCTGGGCCTCCTCCGCAGATACGCAGTATTTT
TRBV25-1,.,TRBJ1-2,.,CASSGAGLGYGYTF,TGTGCCAGCAGTGGAGCAGGCCTGGGCTATGGCTACACCTTC
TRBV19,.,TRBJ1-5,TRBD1,CASSIAGGGQPQHF,TGTGCCAGTAGTATAGCAGGGGGCGGTCAGCCCCAGCATTTT
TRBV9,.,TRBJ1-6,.,CASSEQPLDSPLHF,TGTGCCAGCAGCGAGCAACCTTTGGATTCACCCCTCCACTTT
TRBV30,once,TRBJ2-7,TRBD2,CAWRKLAGLVRAEQYF,TGTGCCTGGAGAAAATTGGCCGGACTAGTAAGGGCCGAGCAGTACTTC
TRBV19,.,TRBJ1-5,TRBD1,CASSTRTGINQPQHF,TGTGCCAGTAGTACACGGACAGGGATCAATCAGCCCCAGCATTTT
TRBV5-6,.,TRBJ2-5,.,CASSLVRVGLETQYF,TGTGCCAGCAGCTTGGTCAGGGTTGGTCTGGAGACCCAGTACTTC
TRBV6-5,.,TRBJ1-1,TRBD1,CASSFPRDREDTEAFF,TGTGCCAGCAGTTTCCCCCGGGACAGGGAGGACACTGAAGCTTTCTTT
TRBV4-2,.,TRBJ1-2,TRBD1,CASSLDRGQGGYTF,TGTGCCAGCAGCCTGGACAGGGGGCAAGGTGGCTACACCTTC
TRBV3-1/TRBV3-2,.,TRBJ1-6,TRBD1,CASRGADRGEGSPLHF,TGTGCCAGCAGGGGTGCAGACAGGGGAGAGGGTTCACCCCTCCACTTT
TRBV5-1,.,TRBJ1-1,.,CASSSSTGYTEAFF,TGCGCCAGCAGCTCCTCTACAGGTTACACTGAAGCTTTCTTT
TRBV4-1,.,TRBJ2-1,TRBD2,CASSRRLAGSYNEQFF,TGCGCCAGCAGCCGGCGACTAGCGGGGTCCTACAATGAGCAGTTCTTC
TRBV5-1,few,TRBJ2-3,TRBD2,CASRGGSTDTQYF,TGCGCCAGCAGGGGAGGGAGCACAGATACGCAGTATTTT
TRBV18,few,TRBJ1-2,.,CASSPLGDRGDYGYTF,TGTGCCAGCTCACCACTCGGGGACCGGGGGGACTATGGCTACACCTTC
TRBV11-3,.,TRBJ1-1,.,CASSLAHGAEAFF,TGTGCCAGCAGCTTAGCTCACGGGGCTGAAGCTTTCTTT
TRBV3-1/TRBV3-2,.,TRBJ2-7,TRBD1,CASSRGTESYEQYF,TGTGCCAGCAGCCGGGGGACAGAATCCTACGAGCAGTACTTC
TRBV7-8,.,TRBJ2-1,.,CASSLGAYNEQFF,TGTGCCAGCAGCTTAGGGGCGTACAATGAGCAGTTCTTC
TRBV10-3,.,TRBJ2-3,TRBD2,CAIGSGGSTDTQYF,TGTGCCATCGGAAGCGGGGGAAGCACAGATACGCAGTATTTT
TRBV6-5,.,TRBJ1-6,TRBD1,CASSLDRANSPLHF,TGTGCCAGCAGTCTCGACAGGGCAAATTCACCCCTCCACTTT
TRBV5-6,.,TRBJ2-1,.,CASSLPGRRGNEQFF,TGTGCCAGCAGCTTGCCAGGGAGGCGGGGTAATGAGCAGTTCTTC
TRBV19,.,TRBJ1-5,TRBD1,CASSVSGQGHQPQHF,TGTGCCAGTAGTGTTTCCGGACAGGGTCACCAGCCCCAGCATTTT
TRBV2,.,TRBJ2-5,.,CASSDLGSGLQETQYF,TGTGCCAGCAGTGACCTGGGTTCAGGTTTACAAGAGACCCAGTACTTC
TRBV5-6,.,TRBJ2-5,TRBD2,CASSLIQRGAIYQETQYF,TGTGCCAGCAGCTTGATCCAGCGGGGGGCGATATACCAAGAGACCCAGTACTTC
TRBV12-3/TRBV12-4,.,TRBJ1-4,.,CASSPREGEKLFF,TGTGCCAGCAGCCCCCGGGAAGGAGAAAAACTGTTTTTT
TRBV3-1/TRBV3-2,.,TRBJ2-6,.,CASRQVSGANVLTF,TGTGCCAGCAGACAGGTCTCTGGGGCCAACGTCCTGACTTTC
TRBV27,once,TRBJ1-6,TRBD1,CASSLGRQGTSPLHF,TGTGCCAGCAGTTTAGGCCGACAGGGGACTTCACCCCTCCACTTT
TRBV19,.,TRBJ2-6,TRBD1,CASSSIPSTGAGANVLTF,TGTGCCAGTAGTTCCATCCCCTCGACAGGGGCTGGGGCCAACGTCCTGACTTTC